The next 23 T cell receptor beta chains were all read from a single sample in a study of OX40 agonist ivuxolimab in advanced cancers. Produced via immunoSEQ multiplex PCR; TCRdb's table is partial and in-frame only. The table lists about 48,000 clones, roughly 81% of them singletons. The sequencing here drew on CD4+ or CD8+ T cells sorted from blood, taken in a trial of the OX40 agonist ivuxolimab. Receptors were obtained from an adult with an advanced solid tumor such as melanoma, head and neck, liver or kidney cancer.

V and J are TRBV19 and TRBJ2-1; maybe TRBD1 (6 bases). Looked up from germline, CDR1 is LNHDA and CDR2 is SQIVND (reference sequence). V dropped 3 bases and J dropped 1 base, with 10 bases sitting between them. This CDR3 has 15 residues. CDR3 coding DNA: TGTGCCAGTAGTATCCGTACAGGGTCCTACAATGAGCAGTTCTTC. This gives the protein CASSIRTGSYNEQFF.

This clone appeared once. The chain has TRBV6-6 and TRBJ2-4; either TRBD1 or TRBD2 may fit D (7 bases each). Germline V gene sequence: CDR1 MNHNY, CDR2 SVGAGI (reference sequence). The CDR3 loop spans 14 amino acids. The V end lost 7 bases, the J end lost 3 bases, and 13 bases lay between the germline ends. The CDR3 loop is CASTQGGVKNIQYF. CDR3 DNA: TGTGCCAGCACCCAGGGGGGGGTCAAAAACATTCAGTACTTC.

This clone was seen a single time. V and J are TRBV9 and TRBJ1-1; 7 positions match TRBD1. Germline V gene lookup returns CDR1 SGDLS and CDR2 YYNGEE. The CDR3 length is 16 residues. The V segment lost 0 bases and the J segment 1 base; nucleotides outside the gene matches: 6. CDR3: CASSVGAGGSNTEAFF. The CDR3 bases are TGTGCCAGCAGCGTAGGGGCAGGGGGGTCGAACACTGAAGCTTTCTTT. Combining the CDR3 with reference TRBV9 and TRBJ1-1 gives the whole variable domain DSGVTQTPKHLITATGQRVTLRCSPRSGDLSVYWYQQSLDQGLQFLIQYYNGEERAKGNILERFSAQQFPDLHSELNLSSLELGDSALYFCASSVGAGGSNTEAFFGQGTRLTVV.

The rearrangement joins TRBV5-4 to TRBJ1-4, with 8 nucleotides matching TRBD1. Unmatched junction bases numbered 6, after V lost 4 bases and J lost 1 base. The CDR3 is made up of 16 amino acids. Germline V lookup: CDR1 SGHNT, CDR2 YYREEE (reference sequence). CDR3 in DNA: TGTGCCAGCAGCCCCGGACAGGGCCAAACTAATGAAAAACTGTTTTTT. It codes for CASSPGQGQTNEKLFF.

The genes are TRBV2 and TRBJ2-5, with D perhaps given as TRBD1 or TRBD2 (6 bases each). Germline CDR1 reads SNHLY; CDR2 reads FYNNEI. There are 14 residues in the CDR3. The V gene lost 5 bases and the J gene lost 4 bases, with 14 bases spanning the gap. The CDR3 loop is CASSFTQGGETQYF. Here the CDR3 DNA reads TGTGCCAGCAGTTTCACACAGGGAGGAGAGACCCAGTACTTC.

The CDR3, as DNA: TGTGCCAGCAGTCCTCCGGGGGGGATAGGGCAAAACATTCAGTACTTC. This sequence encodes CASSPPGGIGQNIQYF. The V gene is TRBV27, the J gene TRBJ2-4, with 8 bases fitting TRBD2. The CDR3 length is 16 residues. V shed 5 bases, J shed 5 bases, and the junction held 11 bases outside the gene matches. CDR1 is MNHEY and CDR2 is SMNVEV in the germline V gene (reference sequence).

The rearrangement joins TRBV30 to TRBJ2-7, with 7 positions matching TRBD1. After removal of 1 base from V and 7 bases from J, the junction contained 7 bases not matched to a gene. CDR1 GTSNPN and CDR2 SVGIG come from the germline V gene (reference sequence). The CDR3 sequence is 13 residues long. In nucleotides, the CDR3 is TGTGCCTGGAGTGCCCAGGGGGTTGGGGAGCAGTACTTC. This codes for CAWSAQGVGEQYF.

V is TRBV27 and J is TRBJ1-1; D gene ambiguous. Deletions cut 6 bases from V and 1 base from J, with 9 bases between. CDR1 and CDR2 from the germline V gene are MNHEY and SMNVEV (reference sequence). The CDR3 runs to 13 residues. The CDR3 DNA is TGTGCCAGCAGCCTAATGAGGAACACTGAAGCTTTCTTT. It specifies CASSLMRNTEAFF.

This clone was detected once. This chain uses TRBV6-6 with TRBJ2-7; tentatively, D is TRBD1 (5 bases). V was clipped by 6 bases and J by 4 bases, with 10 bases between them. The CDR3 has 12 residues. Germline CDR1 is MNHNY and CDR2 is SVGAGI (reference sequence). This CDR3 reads CASRSTEYEQYF. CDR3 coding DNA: TGTGCCAGCAGATCGACAGAATACGAGCAGTACTTC.

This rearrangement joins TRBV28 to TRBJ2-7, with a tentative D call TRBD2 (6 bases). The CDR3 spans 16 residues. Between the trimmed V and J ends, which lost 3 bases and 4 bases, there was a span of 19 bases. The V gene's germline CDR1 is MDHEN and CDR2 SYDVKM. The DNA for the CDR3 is TGTGCCAGCAGTTTCCCCCGGCTAGCGCCGTCATACGAGCAGTACTTC. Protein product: CASSFPRLAPSYEQYF.

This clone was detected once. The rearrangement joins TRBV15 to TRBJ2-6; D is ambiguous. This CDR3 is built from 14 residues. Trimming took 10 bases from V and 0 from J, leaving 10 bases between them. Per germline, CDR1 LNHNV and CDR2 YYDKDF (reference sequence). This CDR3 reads CASRKSSGANVLTF. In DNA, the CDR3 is TGTGCCAGCAGGAAGAGCTCTGGGGCCAACGTCCTGACTTTC.

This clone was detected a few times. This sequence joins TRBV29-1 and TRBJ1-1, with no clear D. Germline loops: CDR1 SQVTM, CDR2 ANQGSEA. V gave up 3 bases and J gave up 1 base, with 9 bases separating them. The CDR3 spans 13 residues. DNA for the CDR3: TGCAGCGTTGATGCTATAGGGAACACTGAAGCTTTCTTT. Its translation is CSVDAIGNTEAFF.

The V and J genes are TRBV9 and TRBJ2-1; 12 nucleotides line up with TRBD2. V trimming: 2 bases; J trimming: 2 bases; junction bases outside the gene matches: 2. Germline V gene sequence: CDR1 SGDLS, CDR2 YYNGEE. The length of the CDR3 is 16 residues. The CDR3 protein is CASSVRLAGAYNEQFF. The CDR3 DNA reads TGTGCCAGCAGCGTCCGACTAGCGGGGGCCTACAATGAGCAGTTCTTC.

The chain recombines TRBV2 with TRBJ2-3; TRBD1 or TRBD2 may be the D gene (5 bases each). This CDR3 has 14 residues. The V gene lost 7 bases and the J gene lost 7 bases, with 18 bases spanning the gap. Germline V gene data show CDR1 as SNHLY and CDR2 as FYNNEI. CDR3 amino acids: CASNTGTGPNTQYF. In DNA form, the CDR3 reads TGTGCCAGCAATACGGGGACCGGCCCCAATACGCAGTATTTT.

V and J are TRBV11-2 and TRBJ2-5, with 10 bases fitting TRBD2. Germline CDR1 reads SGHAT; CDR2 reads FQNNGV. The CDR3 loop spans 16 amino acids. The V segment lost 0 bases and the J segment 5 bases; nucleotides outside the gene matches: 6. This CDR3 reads CASSLELAGTGETQYF. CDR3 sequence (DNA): TGTGCCAGCAGCTTAGAACTAGCGGGAACCGGGGAGACCCAGTACTTC.

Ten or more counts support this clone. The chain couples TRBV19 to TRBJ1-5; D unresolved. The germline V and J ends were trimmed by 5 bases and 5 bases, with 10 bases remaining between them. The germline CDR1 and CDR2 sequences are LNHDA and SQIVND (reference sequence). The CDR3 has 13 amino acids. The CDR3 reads CASSLYRDQPQHF. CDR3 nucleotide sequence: TGTGCCAGTAGTTTGTACAGAGATCAGCCCCAGCATTTT. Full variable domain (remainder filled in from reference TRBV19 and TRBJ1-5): DGGITQSPKYLFRKEGQNVTLSCEQNLNHDAMYWYRQDPGQGLRLIYYSQIVNDFQKGDIAEGYSVSREKKESFPLTVTSAQKNPTAFYLCASSLYRDQPQHFGDGTRLSIL.

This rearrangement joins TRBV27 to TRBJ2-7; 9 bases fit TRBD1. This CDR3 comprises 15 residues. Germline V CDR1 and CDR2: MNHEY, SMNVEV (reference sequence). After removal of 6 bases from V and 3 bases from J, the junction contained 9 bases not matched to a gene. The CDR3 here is CASSLQTGGYYEQYF. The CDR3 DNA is TGTGCCAGCAGCCTTCAAACAGGGGGCTACTACGAGCAGTACTTC.

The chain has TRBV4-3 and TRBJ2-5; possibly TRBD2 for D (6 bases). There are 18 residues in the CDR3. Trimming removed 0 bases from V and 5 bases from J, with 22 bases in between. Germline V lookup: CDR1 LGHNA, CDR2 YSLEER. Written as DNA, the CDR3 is TGCGCCAGCAGCCAAGAAGGTCCAGCTAGCGTTGACGGGGAGACCCAGTACTTC. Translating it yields CASSQEGPASVDGETQYF.

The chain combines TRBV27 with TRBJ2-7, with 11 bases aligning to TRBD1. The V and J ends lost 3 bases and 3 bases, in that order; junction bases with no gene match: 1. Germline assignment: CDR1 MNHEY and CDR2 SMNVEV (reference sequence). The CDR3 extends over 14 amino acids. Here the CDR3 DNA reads TGTGCCAGCAGTTTCGGGACAGGGGGCTACGAGCAGTACTTC. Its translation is CASSFGTGGYEQYF.

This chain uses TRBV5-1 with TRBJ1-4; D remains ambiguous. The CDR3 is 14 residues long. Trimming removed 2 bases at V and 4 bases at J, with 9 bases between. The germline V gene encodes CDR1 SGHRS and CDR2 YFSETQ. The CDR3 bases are TGCGCCAGCAGCTTTGGGGAGCTTAATGAAAAACTGTTTTTT. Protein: CASSFGELNEKLFF.

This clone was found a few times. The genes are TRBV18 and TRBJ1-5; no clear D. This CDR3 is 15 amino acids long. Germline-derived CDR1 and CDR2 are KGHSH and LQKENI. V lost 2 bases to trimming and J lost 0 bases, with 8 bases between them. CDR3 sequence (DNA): TGTGCCAGCTCACCATCATCCGTTAGCAATCAGCCCCAGCATTTT. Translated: CASSPSSVSNQPQHF.

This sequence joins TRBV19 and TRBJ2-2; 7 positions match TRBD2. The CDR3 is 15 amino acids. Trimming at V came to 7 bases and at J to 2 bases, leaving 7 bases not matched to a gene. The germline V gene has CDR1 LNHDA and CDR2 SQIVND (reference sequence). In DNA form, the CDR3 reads TGTGCCAGTAAAGGGGCTAGCGGAAACACCGGGGAGCTGTTTTTT. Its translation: CASKGASGNTGELFF.

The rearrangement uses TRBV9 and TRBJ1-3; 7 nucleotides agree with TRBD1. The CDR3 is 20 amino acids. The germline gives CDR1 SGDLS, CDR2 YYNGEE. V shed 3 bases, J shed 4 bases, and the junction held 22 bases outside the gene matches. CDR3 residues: CASSESSQTGNFRDGNTIYF. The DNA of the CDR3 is TGTGCCAGCAGCGAATCAAGCCAGACAGGGAACTTTAGGGACGGAAACACCATATATTTT.